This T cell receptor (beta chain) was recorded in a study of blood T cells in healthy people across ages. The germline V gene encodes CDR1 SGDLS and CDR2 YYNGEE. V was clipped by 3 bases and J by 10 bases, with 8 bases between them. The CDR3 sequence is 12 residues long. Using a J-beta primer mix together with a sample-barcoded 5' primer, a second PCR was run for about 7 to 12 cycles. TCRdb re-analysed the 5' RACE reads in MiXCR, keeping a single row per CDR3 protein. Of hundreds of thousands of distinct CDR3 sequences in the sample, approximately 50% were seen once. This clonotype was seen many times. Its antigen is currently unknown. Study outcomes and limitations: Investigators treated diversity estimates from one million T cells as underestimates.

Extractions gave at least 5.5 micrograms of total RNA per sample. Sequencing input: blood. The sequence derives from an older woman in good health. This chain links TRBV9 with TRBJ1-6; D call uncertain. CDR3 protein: CASSGTGSPLHF. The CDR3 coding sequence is TGTGCCAGCAGCGGAACGGGATCACCCCTCCACTTT.